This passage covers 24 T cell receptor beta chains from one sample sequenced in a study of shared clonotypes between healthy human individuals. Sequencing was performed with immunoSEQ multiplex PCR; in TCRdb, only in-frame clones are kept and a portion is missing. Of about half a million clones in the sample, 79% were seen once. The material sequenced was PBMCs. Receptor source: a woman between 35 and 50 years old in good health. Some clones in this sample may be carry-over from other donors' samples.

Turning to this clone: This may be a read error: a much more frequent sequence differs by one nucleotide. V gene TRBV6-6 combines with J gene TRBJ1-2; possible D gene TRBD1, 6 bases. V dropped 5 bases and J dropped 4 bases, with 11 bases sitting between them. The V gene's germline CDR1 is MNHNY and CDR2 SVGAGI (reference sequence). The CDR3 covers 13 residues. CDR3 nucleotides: TGTGCCAGCAGTCCGGACAGAAGCTATGGCTACACCTTC. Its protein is CASSPDRSYGYTF.

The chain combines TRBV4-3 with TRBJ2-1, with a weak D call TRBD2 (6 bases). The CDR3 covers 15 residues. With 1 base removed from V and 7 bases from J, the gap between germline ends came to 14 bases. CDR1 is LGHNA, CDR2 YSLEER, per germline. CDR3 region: CASSQVGEARNEQFF. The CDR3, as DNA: TGCGCCAGCAGCCAAGTGGGGGAGGCTCGAAATGAGCAGTTCTTC.

CDR3 sequence reads: CASSLISGITDTQYF. The CDR3 DNA is TGCGCCAGCAGCCTCATCAGCGGGATCACAGATACGCAGTATTTT. The chain joins TRBV4-1 to TRBJ2-3; TRBD2 agrees at 7 bases. The germline V gene encodes CDR1 MGHRA and CDR2 YSYEKL. Trimming at V came to 4 bases and at J to 2 bases, leaving 6 bases not matched to a gene. This CDR3 has 15 residues.

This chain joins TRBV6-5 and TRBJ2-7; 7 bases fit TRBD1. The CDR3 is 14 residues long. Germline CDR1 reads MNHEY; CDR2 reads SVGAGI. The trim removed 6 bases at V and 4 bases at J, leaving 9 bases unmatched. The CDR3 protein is CASRHRQGWYEQYF. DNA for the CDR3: TGTGCCAGCAGGCATCGACAGGGTTGGTACGAGCAGTACTTC.

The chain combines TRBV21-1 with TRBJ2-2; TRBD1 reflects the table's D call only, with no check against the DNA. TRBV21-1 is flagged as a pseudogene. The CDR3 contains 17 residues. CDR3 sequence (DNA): TGTGCCAGCAGCAAGGGCTGGGAGACAGGGTACACCGGGGAGCTGTTTTTT. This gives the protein CASSKGWETGYTGELFF.

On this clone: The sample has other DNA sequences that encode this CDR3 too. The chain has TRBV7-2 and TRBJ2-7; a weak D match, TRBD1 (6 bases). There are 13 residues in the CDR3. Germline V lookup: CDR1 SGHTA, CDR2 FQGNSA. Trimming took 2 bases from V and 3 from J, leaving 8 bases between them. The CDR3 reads CASSLTGNYEQYF. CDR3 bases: TGTGCCAGCAGCTTAACAGGGAACTACGAGCAGTACTTC.

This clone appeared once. CDR3 loop: CAIKGVSRGIYEQYF. The CDR3 DNA sequence: TGTGCCATCAAGGGGGTCTCCAGGGGGATCTACGAGCAGTACTTC. This sequence joins TRBV10-3 and TRBJ2-7; 7 nucleotides line up with TRBD1. The CDR3 totals 15 residues. Trimming cost V 7 bases and J 3 bases; bases outside gene matches: 12. Germline lookup yields CDR1 ENHRY and CDR2 SYGVKD.

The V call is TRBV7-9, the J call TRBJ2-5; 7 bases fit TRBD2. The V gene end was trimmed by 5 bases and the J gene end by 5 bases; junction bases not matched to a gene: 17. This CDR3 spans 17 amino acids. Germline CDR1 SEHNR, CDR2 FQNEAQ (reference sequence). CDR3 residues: CASSKFPGTTGGETQYF. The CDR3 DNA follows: TGTGCCAGCAGCAAATTTCCCGGGACTACTGGGGGGGAGACCCAGTACTTC.

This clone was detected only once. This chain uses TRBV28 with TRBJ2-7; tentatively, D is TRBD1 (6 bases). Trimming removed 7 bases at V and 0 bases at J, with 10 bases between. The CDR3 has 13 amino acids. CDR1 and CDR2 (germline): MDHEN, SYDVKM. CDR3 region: CASIRDNSYEQYF. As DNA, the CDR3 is TGTGCCAGCATCCGGGACAACTCCTACGAGCAGTACTTC.

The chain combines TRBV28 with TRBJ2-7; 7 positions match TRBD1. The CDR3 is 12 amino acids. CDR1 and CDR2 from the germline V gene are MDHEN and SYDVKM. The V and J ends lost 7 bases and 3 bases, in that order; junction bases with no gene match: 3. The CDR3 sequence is CASNGQDYEQYF. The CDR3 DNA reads TGTGCCAGCAACGGACAGGACTACGAGCAGTACTTC.

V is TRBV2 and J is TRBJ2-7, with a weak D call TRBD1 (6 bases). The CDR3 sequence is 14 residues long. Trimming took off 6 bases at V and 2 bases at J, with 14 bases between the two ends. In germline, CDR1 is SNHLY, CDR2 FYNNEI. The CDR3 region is CASRTPQGTYEQYF. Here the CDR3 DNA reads TGTGCCAGCAGAACACCTCAGGGGACCTACGAGCAGTACTTC.

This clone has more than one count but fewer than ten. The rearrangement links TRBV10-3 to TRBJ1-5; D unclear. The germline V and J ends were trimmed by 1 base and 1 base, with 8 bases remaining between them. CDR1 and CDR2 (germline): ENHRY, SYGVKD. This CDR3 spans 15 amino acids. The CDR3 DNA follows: TGTGCCATCAGTGAGTTCCTCCCCAGCAATCAGCCCCAGCATTTT. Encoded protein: CAISEFLPSNQPQHF.

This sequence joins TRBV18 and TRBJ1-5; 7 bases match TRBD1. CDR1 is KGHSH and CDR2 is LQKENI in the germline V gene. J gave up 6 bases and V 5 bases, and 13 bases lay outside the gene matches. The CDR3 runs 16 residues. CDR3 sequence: CASSTSLTGEGQPQHF. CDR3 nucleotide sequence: TGTGCCAGCTCAACGTCACTCACAGGGGAAGGTCAGCCCCAGCATTTT.

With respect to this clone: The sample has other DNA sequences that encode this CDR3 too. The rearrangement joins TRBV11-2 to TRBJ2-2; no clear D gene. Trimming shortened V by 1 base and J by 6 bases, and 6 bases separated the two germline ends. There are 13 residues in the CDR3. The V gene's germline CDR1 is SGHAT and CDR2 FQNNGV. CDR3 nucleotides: TGTGCCAGCAGCTTAGCTGGGTCCGGGGAGCTGTTTTTT. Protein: CASSLAGSGELFF.

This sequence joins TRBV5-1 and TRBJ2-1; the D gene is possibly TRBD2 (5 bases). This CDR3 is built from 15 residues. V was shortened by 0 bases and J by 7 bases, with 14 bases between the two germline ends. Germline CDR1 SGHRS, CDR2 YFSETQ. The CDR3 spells CASSLVSSAGNEQFF. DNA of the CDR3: TGCGCCAGCAGCTTGGTGAGTAGCGCTGGGAATGAGCAGTTCTTC.

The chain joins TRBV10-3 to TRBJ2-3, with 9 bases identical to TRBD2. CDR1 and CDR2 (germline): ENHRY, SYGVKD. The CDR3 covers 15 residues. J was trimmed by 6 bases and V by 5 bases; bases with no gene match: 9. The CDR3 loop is CAISWASGAQDTQYF. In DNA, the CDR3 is TGTGCCATCAGTTGGGCTAGCGGGGCACAGGATACGCAGTATTTT.

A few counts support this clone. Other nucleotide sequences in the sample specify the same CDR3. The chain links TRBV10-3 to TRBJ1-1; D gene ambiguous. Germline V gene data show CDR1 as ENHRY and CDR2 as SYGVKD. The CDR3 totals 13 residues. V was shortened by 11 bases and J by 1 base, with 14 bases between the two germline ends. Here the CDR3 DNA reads TGTGCCGTAAGTAGGGCTACGAACACTGAAGCTTTCTTT. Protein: CAVSRATNTEAFF.

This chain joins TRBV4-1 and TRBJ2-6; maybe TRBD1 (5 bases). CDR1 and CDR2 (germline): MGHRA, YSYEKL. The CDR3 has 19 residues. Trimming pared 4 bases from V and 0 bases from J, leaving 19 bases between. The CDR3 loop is CASSRITAGQHSGANVLTF. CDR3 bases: TGCGCCAGCAGCCGAATAACGGCAGGACAACACTCTGGGGCCAACGTCCTGACTTTC.

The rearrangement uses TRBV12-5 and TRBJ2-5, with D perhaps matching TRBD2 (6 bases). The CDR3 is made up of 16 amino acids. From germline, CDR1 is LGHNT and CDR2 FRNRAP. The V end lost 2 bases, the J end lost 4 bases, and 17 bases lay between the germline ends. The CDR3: CASGLWVGGAVETQYF. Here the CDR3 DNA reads TGTGCTAGTGGTTTGTGGGTGGGAGGTGCGGTAGAGACCCAGTACTTC. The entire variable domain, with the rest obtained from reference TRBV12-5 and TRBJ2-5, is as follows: DARVTQTPRHKVTEMGQEVTMRCQPILGHNTVFWYRQTMMQGLELLAYFRNRAPLDDSGMPKDRFSAEMPDATLATLKIQPSEPRDSAVYFCASGLWVGGAVETQYFGPGTRLLVL.

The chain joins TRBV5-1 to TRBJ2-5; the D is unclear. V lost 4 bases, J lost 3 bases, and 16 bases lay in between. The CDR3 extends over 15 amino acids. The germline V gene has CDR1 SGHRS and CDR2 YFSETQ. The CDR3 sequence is CASSPQGFIEETQYF. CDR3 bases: TGCGCCAGCAGCCCCCAAGGGTTTATTGAAGAGACCCAGTACTTC.

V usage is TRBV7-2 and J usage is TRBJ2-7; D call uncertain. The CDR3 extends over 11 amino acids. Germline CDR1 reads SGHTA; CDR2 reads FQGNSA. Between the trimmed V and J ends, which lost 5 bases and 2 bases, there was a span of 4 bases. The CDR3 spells CASSGAYEQYF. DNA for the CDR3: TGTGCCAGCAGCGGAGCCTACGAGCAGTACTTC.

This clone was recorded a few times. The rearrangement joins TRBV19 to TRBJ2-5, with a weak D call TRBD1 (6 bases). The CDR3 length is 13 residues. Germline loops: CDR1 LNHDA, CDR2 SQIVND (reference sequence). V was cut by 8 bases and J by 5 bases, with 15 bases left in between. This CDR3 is CASRGRGKETQYF. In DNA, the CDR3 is TGTGCCAGTCGCGGCAGGGGCAAGGAGACCCAGTACTTC.

The CDR3 sequence is CASSPLSVHEQYF. The CDR3 nucleotides read TGTGCCAGCTCACCACTTAGCGTACACGAGCAGTACTTC. The chain couples TRBV18 to TRBJ2-7; D perhaps matches TRBD2 (5 bases). The CDR3 has 13 residues. CDR1 KGHSH and CDR2 LQKENI come from the germline V gene. The germline V and J ends were trimmed by 1 base and 5 bases, with 9 bases remaining between them. Variable domain in full (rest from reference TRBV18 and TRBJ2-7): NAGVMQNPRHLVRRRGQEARLRCSPMKGHSHVYWYRQLPEEGLKFMVYLQKENIIDESGMPKERFSAEFPKEGPSILRIQQVVRGDSAAYFCASSPLSVHEQYFGPGTRLTVT.

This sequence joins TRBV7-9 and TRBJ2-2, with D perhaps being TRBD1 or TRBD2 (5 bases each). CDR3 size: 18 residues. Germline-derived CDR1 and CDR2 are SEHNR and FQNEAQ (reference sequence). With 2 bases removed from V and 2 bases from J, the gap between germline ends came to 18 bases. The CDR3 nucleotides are TGTGCCAGCAGCTTACTTGGACGTGGGGGAATAAACACCGGGGAGCTGTTTTTT. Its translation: CASSLLGRGGINTGELFF.